What follows are 27 T cell receptor beta chains derived from one specimen sequenced in a study of T cell responses to AZD1222 COVID-19 vaccine. The data were produced by immunoSEQ multiplex PCR, yet TCRdb's version contains in-frame clones alone and is incomplete. The sample has 80,000 to 100,000 clones; approximately 90% are singletons. This specimen was peripheral blood, taken on day 0 of AZD1222 vaccination. The receptors come from an adult in good health.

The chain combines TRBV5-1 with TRBJ1-1; no clear D. V shed 0 bases and J shed 7 bases, with 13 bases lying between them. CDR1 and CDR2 from the germline V gene are SGHRS and YFSETQ. The CDR3 totals 14 residues. The CDR3 protein is CASSLEPGAREAFF. The DNA of the CDR3 is TGCGCCAGCAGCTTGGAACCGGGAGCCCGTGAAGCTTTCTTT.

The rearrangement uses TRBV6-2 or TRBV6-3 and TRBJ1-5; D is ambiguous. Per germline, CDR1 MNHEY and CDR2 SVGEGT. The CDR3 consists of 19 residues. Trimming left V 3 bases short and J 0 bases short, with 21 bases between. The CDR3 sequence: CASSYALSHPRYSNQPQHF. The CDR3 nucleotides are TGTGCCAGCAGTTATGCTCTATCTCATCCAAGATATAGCAATCAGCCCCAGCATTTT.

In this sample, this clone is large. V gene TRBV3-1 (or the pseudogene TRBV3-2) combines with J gene TRBJ2-3, with TRBD2 identical over 8 bases. Trimming at V came to 0 bases and at J to 5 bases, leaving 7 bases not matched to a gene. The CDR3 has 16 residues. Germline-derived CDR1 and CDR2 are LGHDT and YNNKEL (reference sequence). The CDR3 here is CASSQDASGPRDTQYF. DNA for the CDR3: TGTGCCAGCAGCCAAGATGCTAGCGGGCCTAGAGATACGCAGTATTTT.

The chain recombines TRBV18 with TRBJ1-5; no firm D call. Germline V gene lookup returns CDR1 KGHSH and CDR2 LQKENI. V was cut by 1 base and J by 6 bases, with 13 bases left in between. The CDR3 covers 15 residues. The CDR3 DNA is TGTGCCAGCTCACCACAGAATTCGGAAGGTCAGCCCCAGCATTTT. Translation gives CASSPQNSEGQPQHF.

The genes are TRBV28 and TRBJ1-3; D gene uncertain. Trimming took 6 bases from V and 3 from J, leaving 15 bases between them. The germline gives CDR1 MDHEN, CDR2 SYDVKM. This CDR3 region has 15 residues. This CDR3 reads CASSIPGESGNTIYF. CDR3 coding DNA: TGTGCCAGCAGCATACCTGGAGAAAGTGGAAACACCATATATTTT.

This clone was seen only once. The J gene is TRBJ2-7, the V gene TRBV7-8; tentative D call: TRBD2 (5 bases). The length of the CDR3 is 14 residues. V lost 8 bases, J lost 1 base, and 15 bases lay in between. CDR1 is SGHVS, CDR2 FQNEAQ, per germline. CDR3 amino acids: CASSRLEVSYEQYF. For the CDR3, the DNA is TGTGCCAGCTCCCGGCTGGAGGTATCCTACGAGCAGTACTTC.

This clone has just a few counts. This chain links TRBV4-3 with TRBJ1-5; no definite D call. Germline-derived CDR1 and CDR2 are LGHNA and YSLEER. V was trimmed by 0 bases and J by 6 bases, leaving 21 bases between them. The CDR3 consists of 18 residues. CDR3 in DNA: TGCGCCAGCAGCCAAGACCGGTTACTGGGAGTAGGAGGTCAGCCCCAGCATTTT. Residues: CASSQDRLLGVGGQPQHF.

The V call is TRBV7-2, the J call TRBJ1-3, with D unresolved. The germline V gene has CDR1 SGHTA and CDR2 FQGNSA. The length of the CDR3 is 14 residues. Trimming removed 4 bases at V and 0 bases at J, with 7 bases between. The CDR3 nucleotides are TGTGCCAGCAGCTCCGCGAACTCTGGAAACACCATATATTTT. This codes for CASSSANSGNTIYF.

This rearrangement joins TRBV5-4 to TRBJ1-6; possibly TRBD1 for D (5 bases). The CDR3 has 12 residues. Germline CDR1 reads SGHNT; CDR2 reads YYREEE (reference sequence). V lost 5 bases and J lost 7, with 7 bases in between. The CDR3 DNA is TGTGCCAGCAGGTCAGGGAATTCACCCCTCCACTTT. Encoded protein: CASRSGNSPLHF.

The chain couples TRBV7-2 to TRBJ2-7, with 7 bases aligning to TRBD2. V was clipped by 1 base and J by 3 bases; unmatched bases: 3. CDR1 and CDR2 (germline): SGHTA, FQGNSA. The CDR3 spans 14 residues. The CDR3 DNA follows: TGTGCCAGCAGCTTAGGAAGCGGGGACTACGAGCAGTACTTC. Encoded protein: CASSLGSGDYEQYF.

This clone was picked up one time. The chain uses TRBV28 and TRBJ1-2; 11 bases map to TRBD1. The CDR3 contains 15 residues. V gave up 1 base and J gave up 4 bases; unmatched junction bases: 2. Germline CDR1 MDHEN, CDR2 SYDVKM. DNA of the CDR3: TGTGCCAGCAGTTTATCGGACAGGGGGCTCTATGGCTACACCTTC. Amino acid sequence: CASSLSDRGLYGYTF.

The sample holds one count of this clone. The chain combines TRBV7-7 with TRBJ2-5, with D perhaps assigned TRBD1 or TRBD2 (5 bases each). CDR1 is SSHAT, CDR2 FNYEAQ, per germline (reference sequence). This CDR3 region has 15 residues. With 2 bases removed from V and 4 bases from J, the gap between germline ends came to 14 bases. CDR3 loop: CASSLRVGTLETQYF. The CDR3 DNA reads TGTGCCAGCAGCTTAAGGGTCGGGACCTTAGAGACCCAGTACTTC. Variable domain in full (rest from reference TRBV7-7 and TRBJ2-5): GAGVSQSPRYKVTKRGQDVTLRCDPISSHATLYWYQQALGQGPEFLTYFNYEAQPDKSGLPSDRFSAERPEGSISTLTIQRTEQRDSAMYRCASSLRVGTLETQYFGPGTRLLVL.

The rearrangement links TRBV5-5 to TRBJ1-5; 9 positions match TRBD1. The J segment lost 2 bases and the V segment lost 2 bases, leaving 5 bases of the junction unmatched. In germline, CDR1 is SGHKS, CDR2 YYEKEE (reference sequence). The CDR3 has 16 residues. CDR3 DNA sequence: TGTGCCAGCAGCTTCCTCCGGGACAGGGGCAATCAGCCCCAGCATTTT. Amino acids: CASSFLRDRGNQPQHF.

In its sample, this clone was seen a few times. V gene TRBV5-1 combines with J gene TRBJ2-7, with 8 bases that match TRBD1. V dropped 6 bases and J dropped 5; count of bases not matched to a gene: 10. Germline CDR1 is SGHRS and CDR2 is YFSETQ. CDR3 length: 14 residues. The CDR3 protein is CASTRFRGRDEQYF. CDR3 nucleotide sequence: TGCGCCAGCACCCGGTTCAGGGGGCGCGACGAGCAGTACTTC.

In this sample, this clone turned up once. The genes are TRBV6-2 or TRBV6-3 and TRBJ1-3; no clear D gene. CDR1 is MNHEY, CDR2 SVGEGT, per germline. V dropped 2 bases and J dropped 4 bases, with 12 bases sitting between them. CDR3 length: 15 residues. In nucleotides, the CDR3 is TGTGCCAGCAGTTACAATCTGGTCGCGGGAAACACCATATATTTT. Amino acids: CASSYNLVAGNTIYF.

The CDR3 DNA is TGTGCCAGCAGCTTCGGGAGGTTGACCTACAATGAGCAGTTCTTC. Protein product: CASSFGRLTYNEQFF. The V call is TRBV27, the J call TRBJ2-1; 7 bases line up with TRBD2. This CDR3 comprises 15 residues. In germline, CDR1 is MNHEY, CDR2 SMNVEV (reference sequence). The junction had 7 bases not matched to a gene; V was cut back by 6 bases and J by 2 bases.

The chain combines TRBV7-2 with TRBJ2-2; 11 bases are a match to TRBD2. The germline gives CDR1 SGHTA, CDR2 FQGNSA. This CDR3 spans 18 amino acids. After removal of 5 bases from V and 4 bases from J, the junction contained 12 bases not matched to a gene. CDR3 sequence: CASSHDPPGLAATGELFF. The CDR3 coding sequence is TGTGCCAGCAGCCATGATCCTCCGGGACTAGCGGCCACCGGGGAGCTGTTTTTT.

This rearrangement joins TRBV5-5 to TRBJ1-1; no definite D call. Germline V lookup: CDR1 SGHKS, CDR2 YYEKEE (reference sequence). V was shortened by 1 base and J by 6 bases, with 10 bases between the two germline ends. The CDR3 consists of 13 residues. The CDR3 loop reads CASSLYLWAEAFF. In DNA, the CDR3 is TGTGCCAGCAGCTTGTACCTGTGGGCTGAAGCTTTCTTT.

V usage is TRBV5-1 and J usage is TRBJ1-4; a possible D gene is TRBD1 (5 bases). CDR3 length equals 14 residues. V lost 0 bases and J lost 4, with 7 bases in between. In germline, CDR1 is SGHRS, CDR2 YFSETQ. The CDR3 spells CASSLGQINEKLFF. CDR3 in DNA: TGCGCCAGCAGCTTGGGACAGATTAATGAAAAACTGTTTTTT.

This chain uses TRBV28 with TRBJ2-7; D may be TRBD1 (7 bases). The CDR3 length is 15 residues. Germline V gene lookup returns CDR1 MDHEN and CDR2 SYDVKM. V was shortened by 6 bases and J by 2 bases, with 17 bases between the two germline ends. The CDR3 DNA reads TGTGCCAGCAGGTCGACGGGCAGGGGGGCCTACGAGCAGTACTTC. It codes for CASRSTGRGAYEQYF.

A remark on this clone: Other DNA sequences in the sample encode the same CDR3. This chain joins TRBV7-6 and TRBJ2-7; D remains ambiguous. Germline loops: CDR1 SGHVS, CDR2 FNYEAQ. The CDR3 contains 15 residues. The ends were cut back, 1 base at V and 2 bases at J, with 12 bases in the middle. The CDR3 spells CASSLEGHPAYEQYF. In DNA form, the CDR3 reads TGTGCCAGCAGCTTAGAGGGCCACCCGGCCTACGAGCAGTACTTC.

The chain has TRBV5-1 and TRBJ2-7; no reliable D call. Trimming cost V 1 base and J 2 bases, with 22 bases left between them. The CDR3 is 18 residues long. In germline, CDR1 is SGHRS, CDR2 YFSETQ. The chain's CDR3 is CASSLLPSSQTFTYEQYF. The CDR3 bases are TGCGCCAGCAGCTTGCTTCCTTCCTCTCAAACCTTTACCTACGAGCAGTACTTC.

The rearrangement joins TRBV18 to TRBJ1-1; maybe TRBD1 (6 bases). In germline, CDR1 is KGHSH, CDR2 LQKENI. This CDR3 has 14 residues. V was clipped by 0 bases and J by 6 bases, with 11 bases between them. The CDR3 bases are TGTGCCAGCTCACCACCGGCCAGGGGACCTGAAGCTTTCTTT. Translated, it gives CASSPPARGPEAFF.

This clone was detected only once. The chain is built from TRBV3-1 (or the pseudogene TRBV3-2) and TRBJ2-5; 10 positions match TRBD2. Germline V gene data show CDR1 as LGHDT and CDR2 as YNNKEL (reference sequence). The CDR3 sequence is 16 residues long. Unmatched junction bases numbered 8, after V lost 2 bases and J lost 5 bases. The CDR3 coding sequence is TGTGCCAGCAGCCAAACCTATAGCGGGAGGAGTGAGACCCAGTACTTC. This codes for CASSQTYSGRSETQYF.

The chain has TRBV4-3 and TRBJ1-2; TRBD1 agrees at 8 bases. This CDR3 region has 15 residues. Germline V lookup: CDR1 LGHNA, CDR2 YSLEER. V lost 0 bases and J lost 4; bases outside the gene matches: 4. The CDR3 region has the DNA TGCGCCAGCAGCCAAGATCCAGGGGGCCGCTATGGCTACACCTTC. This encodes CASSQDPGGRYGYTF.

This chain uses TRBV5-4 with TRBJ2-5; possibly TRBD1 for D (5 bases). The CDR3 contains 12 residues. The ends were cut back, 4 bases at V and 2 bases at J, with 6 bases in the middle. Germline assignment: CDR1 SGHNT and CDR2 YYREEE (reference sequence). CDR3 region: CASSQGQETQYF. The CDR3, as DNA: TGTGCCAGCAGCCAGGGTCAAGAGACCCAGTACTTC.

The rearrangement links TRBV2 to TRBJ1-5, with D tentatively TRBD1 (5 bases). Germline V gene lookup returns CDR1 SNHLY and CDR2 FYNNEI. Trimming stripped 6 bases from V and 5 bases from J, with 8 bases between. The CDR3 is 12 residues long. This chain's CDR3 is CASSDRYQPQHF. In nucleotides, the CDR3 is TGTGCCAGCAGCGACAGATATCAGCCCCAGCATTTT.